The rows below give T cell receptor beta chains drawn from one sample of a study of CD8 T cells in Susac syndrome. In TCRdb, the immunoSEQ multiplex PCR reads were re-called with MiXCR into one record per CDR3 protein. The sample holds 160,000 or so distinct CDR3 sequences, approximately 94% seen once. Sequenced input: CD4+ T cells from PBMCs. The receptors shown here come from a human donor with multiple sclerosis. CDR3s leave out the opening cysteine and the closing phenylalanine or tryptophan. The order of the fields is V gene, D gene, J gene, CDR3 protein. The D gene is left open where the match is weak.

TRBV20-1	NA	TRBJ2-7	SATTNPYEQY
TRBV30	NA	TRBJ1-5	AWSPGSRIGQPQH
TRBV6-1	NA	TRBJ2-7	AISEVRGDYEQY
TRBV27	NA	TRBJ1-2	ASSPSGTPNYGYT
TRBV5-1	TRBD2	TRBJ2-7	ASSEGATLAEYEQY
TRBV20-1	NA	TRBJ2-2	SARLGSDTGELF
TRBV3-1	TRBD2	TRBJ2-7	ASSRLAGTYEQY
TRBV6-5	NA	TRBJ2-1	ASSYSGSYNEQF
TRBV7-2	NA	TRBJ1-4	ASSPSLASAELF
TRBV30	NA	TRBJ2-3	ASQGGGHATQY
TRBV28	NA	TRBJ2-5	ASSRQVSETQY
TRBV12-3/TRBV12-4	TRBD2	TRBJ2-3	ASTYRGGRTDTQY
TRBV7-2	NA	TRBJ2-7	ASSTAVPYEQY
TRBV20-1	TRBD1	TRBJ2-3	SVPDRGNDDTQY
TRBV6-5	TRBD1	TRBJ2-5	ASSYSIGTAETQY
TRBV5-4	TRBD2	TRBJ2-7	ASSPGTGTSILEQY
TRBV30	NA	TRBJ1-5	AWSVPGTGNQPQH
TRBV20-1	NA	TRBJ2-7	SATYRAEQY
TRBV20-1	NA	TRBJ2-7	SARDQLEEQY
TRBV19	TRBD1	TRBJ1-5	ASGVRDRGGNQPQH
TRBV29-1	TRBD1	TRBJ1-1	SARMLQGADTEAF
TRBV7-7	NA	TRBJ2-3	ASSPVGASTDTQY
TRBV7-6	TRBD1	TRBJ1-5	ASSLEDRGRQPQH
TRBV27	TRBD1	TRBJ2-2	ASRNRDRGTGELF
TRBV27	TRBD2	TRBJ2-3	ASPVSGRRRGTDTQY
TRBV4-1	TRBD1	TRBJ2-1	ASSQRGDRERINEQF
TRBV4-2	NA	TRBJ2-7	ASSHGEGARDEQY
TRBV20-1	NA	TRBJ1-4	SASLVFGEKLF
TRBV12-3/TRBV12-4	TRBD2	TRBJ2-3	ASSRGAAGADTQY
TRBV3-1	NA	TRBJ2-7	ASSRTDLYEQY
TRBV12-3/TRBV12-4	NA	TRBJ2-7	ASSLSAWGDDSYEQY
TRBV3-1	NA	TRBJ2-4	ASSQSDAGRNIQY
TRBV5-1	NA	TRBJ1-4	ASSLESQANEKLF
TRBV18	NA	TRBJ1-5	ASSPSPRGKSQPQH
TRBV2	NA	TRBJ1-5	ASSVGVRQPQH
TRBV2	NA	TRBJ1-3	ASTESGYGNTIY
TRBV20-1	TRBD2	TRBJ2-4	SARLASGSKNIQY
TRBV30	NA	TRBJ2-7	AWSGQLYEQY
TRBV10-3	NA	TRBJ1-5	ASGGTRPQH
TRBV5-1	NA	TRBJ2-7	ASSFDGEQY
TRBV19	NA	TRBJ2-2	ASSTEYTGELF
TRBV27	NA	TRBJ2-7	ASSPPGHRGLYEQY
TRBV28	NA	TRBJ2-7	ASSSTGEALYEQY
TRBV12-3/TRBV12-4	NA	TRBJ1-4	ASSLALGGASKLF
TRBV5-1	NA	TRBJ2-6	ASSIGNSGANVLT
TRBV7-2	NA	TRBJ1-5	ASSLEGGRARVSNQPQH
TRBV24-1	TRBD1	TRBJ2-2	ATRPGTGRQAGELF
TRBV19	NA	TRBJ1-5	ASSNRGREPQH